The 30 T cell receptor beta chains below were found in one sample sequenced in a study of CD8 T cells in ankylosing spondylitis. TCRdb processed the 5' RACE reads anew with MiXCR; each CDR3 protein has one entry. The sample holds about 130,000 distinct CDR3 sequences, roughly 13% seen once. Sequencing input: blood, either unsorted or a sorted T cell fraction (not recorded which). These receptors originate from a female donor with ankylosing spondylitis or in good health (not recorded which).

This clonotype was recorded at least ten times. The chain carries TRBV29-1 and TRBJ2-2; no clear D. Germline CDR1 and CDR2: SQVTM and ANQGSEA. V was shortened by 8 bases and J by 3 bases, with 13 bases between the two germline ends. The CDR3 loop spans 13 amino acids. CDR3 sequence: CSPQASHTGELFF. CDR3 coding DNA: TGCAGCCCCCAGGCCAGTCACACCGGGGAGCTGTTTTTT.

V is TRBV20-1 and J is TRBJ2-3; weak D call: TRBD2 (6 bases). The CDR3 has 14 amino acids. Trimming removed 3 bases at V and 5 bases at J, with 15 bases between. Germline V gene sequence: CDR1 DFQATT, CDR2 SNEGSKA (reference sequence). The CDR3 DNA reads as TGCAGTGCTAGGCCCAAGGCCGGGGGAGATACGCAGTATTTT. Its protein is CSARPKAGGDTQYF.

This clonotype was seen only a few times. The chain carries TRBV20-1 and TRBJ1-6; unclear D gene. Germline assignment: CDR1 DFQATT and CDR2 SNEGSKA (reference sequence). CDR3 size: 15 residues. The germline V and J ends were trimmed by 4 bases and 7 bases, with 17 bases remaining between them. CDR3 bases: TGCAGTGCTATTTTTGACGGAAATAGAAATTCACCCCTCCACTTT. Translated, it gives CSAIFDGNRNSPLHF.

V and J are TRBV6-1 and TRBJ2-3, with D perhaps matching TRBD1 (6 bases). CDR3 length: 15 amino acids. Germline loops: CDR1 MNHNS, CDR2 SASEGT. V lost 3 bases to trimming and J lost 6 bases, with 16 bases between them. The CDR3 nucleotides are TGTGCCAGCAGTGACCATACAGGGTTCGGGGATACGCAGTATTTT. Protein product: CASSDHTGFGDTQYF.

This clonotype was seen many times. The rearrangement links TRBV20-1 to TRBJ1-1, with no clear D. Per germline, CDR1 DFQATT and CDR2 SNEGSKA (reference sequence). Trimming shortened V by 3 bases and J by 6 bases, and 5 bases separated the two germline ends. The CDR3 totals 10 residues. Here the CDR3 reads CSASSPEAFF. DNA for the CDR3: TGCAGTGCTAGCTCCCCTGAAGCTTTCTTT.

This clonotype was seen only a few times. The chain carries TRBV20-1 and TRBJ2-1, with TRBD2 matching 9 bases. The V segment lost 4 bases and the J segment 3 bases; nucleotides outside the gene matches: 7. Germline values: CDR1 DFQATT, CDR2 SNEGSKA (reference sequence). The CDR3 contains 15 residues. The DNA for the CDR3 is TGCAGTGCTAACCTAGCGGGGAGTAACTACAATGAGCAGTTCTTC. This sequence encodes CSANLAGSNYNEQFF.

This clonotype has more than one count but fewer than ten. The chain is built from TRBV7-3 and TRBJ2-3; D ambiguous. The CDR3 runs 15 residues. Per germline, CDR1 SGHTA and CDR2 FQGTGA. The V and J ends lost 1 base and 0 bases respectively, with 8 bases between them. For the CDR3, the DNA is TGTGCCAGCAGCTTAATGGCGACTAGCACAGATACGCAGTATTTT. Protein: CASSLMATSTDTQYF.

The rearrangement joins TRBV10-2 to TRBJ2-5; TRBD1 aligns across 9 bases. Per the germline V gene, CDR1 is WSHSY and CDR2 is SAAADI. The CDR3 has 13 residues. The V segment lost 5 bases and the J segment 10 bases; nucleotides outside the gene matches: 8. The CDR3 nucleotides read TGCGCCAGCAGTAGGGGACAGGGTATTATCCAGTACTTC. It translates to CASSRGQGIIQYF.

In this sample, this clonotype turned up many times. This sequence joins TRBV29-1 and TRBJ2-1; either TRBD1 or TRBD2 may fit D (5 bases each). CDR3 length: 12 residues. V lost 7 bases, J lost 4 bases, and 11 bases lay in between. The germline V gene encodes CDR1 SQVTM and CDR2 ANQGSEA. The CDR3 nucleotides are TGCAGCGGGGGGAGTCGGTACAATGAGCAGTTCTTC. It encodes CSGGSRYNEQFF.

This clonotype was picked up many times. This chain joins TRBV9 and TRBJ2-3, with 11 bases lining up with TRBD1. This CDR3 comprises 16 residues. With V trimmed by 1 base and J by 1 base, 2 bases remained unmatched. Per the germline V gene, CDR1 is SGDLS and CDR2 is YYNGEE. The CDR3 nucleotides read TGTGCCAGCAGCGTAAGGACAGGGGGCGGCACAGATACGCAGTATTTT. It translates to CASSVRTGGGTDTQYF.

This clonotype was detected only a few times. The rearrangement links TRBV30 to TRBJ2-5; 7 positions agree with TRBD1. V dropped 5 bases and J dropped 7; count of bases not matched to a gene: 7. Germline V gene lookup returns CDR1 GTSNPN and CDR2 SVGIG (reference sequence). This CDR3 has 12 amino acids. This chain's CDR3 is CAWATGVGTQYF. The CDR3 bases are TGTGCCTGGGCAACAGGGGTGGGGACCCAGTACTTC.

This clonotype was detected ten times or more. In nucleotides, the CDR3 is TGTGCCAGCAGTGTCGGGACAGGGGGCGGTCAGCCCCAGCATTTT. This encodes CASSVGTGGGQPQHF. The chain links TRBV12-3 or TRBV12-4 to TRBJ1-5; 12 bases are a match to TRBD1. V gave up 5 bases and J gave up 6 bases; unmatched junction bases: 5. There are 15 residues in the CDR3.

This clonotype has only a few counts. The chain joins TRBV5-1 to TRBJ2-7; unclear D gene. V dropped 1 base and J dropped 3 bases, with 11 bases sitting between them. The CDR3 is 14 residues long. The germline CDR1 and CDR2 sequences are SGHRS and YFSETQ. CDR3 coding DNA: TGCGCCAGCAGCTTGCTGGACGGGTTCTACGAGCAGTACTTC. Its translation: CASSLLDGFYEQYF.

At least ten counts were recorded for this clonotype. The chain combines TRBV27 with TRBJ2-1, with TRBD2 identical over 8 bases. The CDR3 runs to 15 residues. The germline gives CDR1 MNHEY, CDR2 SMNVEV (reference sequence). Unmatched junction bases numbered 11, after V lost 3 bases and J lost 10 bases. The CDR3: CASSLGSGLGGEQFF. Here the CDR3 DNA reads TGTGCCAGCAGTTTGGGATCGGGACTAGGTGGCGAGCAGTTCTTC.

The chain is built from TRBV18 and TRBJ2-1; 7 positions agree with TRBD1. Per the germline V gene, CDR1 is KGHSH and CDR2 is LQKENI. CDR3 length equals 13 residues. V was pared by 6 bases and J by 8 bases, with 7 bases of the junction left unmatched. The CDR3 nucleotides read TGTGCCAGCTCCCGACAGGGTTGGGATGAGCAGTTCTTC. It yields the protein CASSRQGWDEQFF.

V gene TRBV10-3 combines with J gene TRBJ2-1; maybe TRBD1 (6 bases). Germline V gene data show CDR1 as ENHRY and CDR2 as SYGVKD. V gave up 5 bases and J gave up 6 bases, with 11 bases separating them. The length of the CDR3 is 13 residues. CDR3: CAISTDRRNEQFF. As DNA, the CDR3 is TGTGCCATCAGTACCGACAGGCGCAATGAGCAGTTCTTC.

The chain has TRBV12-3 or TRBV12-4 and TRBJ2-1; the match to TRBD2 covers 10 bases. CDR3 size: 13 residues. The junction had 7 bases not matched to a gene; V was cut back by 7 bases and J by 10 bases. CDR3 DNA: TGTGCCAGCATAGCGGGGGGTATCAAGGAGCAGTTCTTC. Translated: CASIAGGIKEQFF.

This clonotype was counted at least ten times. V and J are TRBV2 and TRBJ2-3; 8 bases match TRBD2. Per the germline V gene, CDR1 is SNHLY and CDR2 is FYNNEI. The CDR3 sequence is 17 residues long. With V trimmed by 8 bases and J by 0 bases, 13 bases remained unmatched. The CDR3 sequence: CASGLAGVGISTDTQYF. CDR3 sequence (DNA): TGTGCCAGCGGCCTAGCGGGTGTAGGGATTAGCACAGATACGCAGTATTTT.

This clonotype was observed at least ten times. The genes are TRBV5-1 and TRBJ2-3; D is uncertain. Trimming pared 3 bases from V and 5 bases from J, leaving 7 bases between. Germline V gene sequence: CDR1 SGHRS, CDR2 YFSETQ. The CDR3 loop spans 12 amino acids. For the CDR3, the DNA is TGCGCCAGCAGCTGGGTGGGAGATACGCAGTATTTT. Translated, it gives CASSWVGDTQYF.

The V gene is TRBV27, the J gene TRBJ2-7; 7 nucleotides agree with TRBD2. Germline V gene lookup returns CDR1 MNHEY and CDR2 SMNVEV (reference sequence). J gave up 5 bases and V 2 bases, and 6 bases lay outside the gene matches. CDR3 length: 14 amino acids. CDR3 sequence (DNA): TGTGCCAGCAGTTTAGGGGGGGGGGTAAACGAGCAGTACTTC. Translation: CASSLGGGVNEQYF.

The chain combines TRBV5-1 with TRBJ1-3, with D perhaps TRBD1 (5 bases). V lost 1 base, J lost 0 bases, and 11 bases lay in between. Germline-derived CDR1 and CDR2 are SGHRS and YFSETQ. There are 16 residues in the CDR3. CDR3 in DNA: TGCGCCAGCAGCTTGCGGACAATTGGCTCTGGAAACACCATATATTTT. Residues: CASSLRTIGSGNTIYF.

There are a few counts of this clonotype. This sequence joins TRBV5-1 and TRBJ2-1, with a weak D call TRBD2 (6 bases). The germline CDR1 and CDR2 sequences are SGHRS and YFSETQ. The CDR3 spans 13 residues. Trimming stripped 5 bases from V and 8 bases from J, with 14 bases between. The CDR3 DNA follows: TGCGCCAGCAGAGCGGGTTTTGTGGATGAGCAGTTCTTC. Its translation: CASRAGFVDEQFF.

The chain has TRBV19 and TRBJ2-1, with 9 positions matching TRBD2. CDR1 is LNHDA, CDR2 SQIVND, per germline (reference sequence). The CDR3 length is 17 residues. J was trimmed by 0 bases and V by 5 bases; bases with no gene match: 8. The CDR3 sequence: CASSSLAGGPSYNEQFF. In DNA, the CDR3 is TGTGCCAGTAGTTCTCTGGCGGGAGGGCCCTCCTACAATGAGCAGTTCTTC.

J is TRBJ2-7 and V is TRBV20-1; 10 bases are shared with TRBD1. Germline-derived CDR1 and CDR2 are DFQATT and SNEGSKA (reference sequence). This CDR3 has 13 amino acids. V was pared by 3 bases and J by 4 bases, with 3 bases of the junction left unmatched. The CDR3 spells CSASRDRGYEQYF. CDR3 nucleotide sequence: TGCAGTGCTAGTAGGGACAGGGGATACGAGCAGTACTTC.

This clonotype was counted a few times. The chain recombines TRBV6-1 with TRBJ1-1, with D possibly matching TRBD1 (5 bases). The V gene's germline CDR1 is MNHNS and CDR2 SASEGT. The CDR3 runs 14 residues. Trimming pared 6 bases from V and 1 base from J, leaving 12 bases between. CDR3 sequence (DNA): TGTGCCAGCAGCCGGCTGGACAAGAACACTGAAGCTTTCTTT. Translated: CASSRLDKNTEAFF.

This clonotype turned up a few times. V is TRBV5-1 and J is TRBJ2-2, with D perhaps assigned TRBD1 or TRBD2 (6 bases each). Deletions cut 0 bases from V and 5 bases from J, with 14 bases between. The CDR3 spans 16 residues. CDR1 SGHRS and CDR2 YFSETQ come from the germline V gene. CDR3: CASSLAEGGPTGELFF. The DNA of the CDR3 is TGCGCCAGCAGCTTGGCCGAGGGGGGTCCTACCGGGGAGCTGTTTTTT. Full variable domain (missing parts from reference TRBV5-1 and TRBJ2-2): KAGVTQTPRYLIKTRGQQVTLSCSPISGHRSVSWYQQTPGQGLQFLFEYFSETQRNKGNFPGRFSGRQFSNSRSEMNVSTLELGDSALYLCASSLAEGGPTGELFFGEGSRLTVL.

Points on this clonotype: A much larger clone sits a single nucleotide away, making a read error possible. The chain combines TRBV29-1 with TRBJ2-7, with D tentatively TRBD1 (6 bases). The germline V and J ends were trimmed by 5 bases and 2 bases, with 13 bases remaining between them. The V gene's germline CDR1 is SQVTM and CDR2 ANQGSEA. The CDR3 is 13 amino acids. CDR3 sequence: CSVWQGNPYEQYF. CDR3 nucleotide sequence: TGCAGCGTTTGGCAGGGGAACCCCTACGAGCAGTACTTC.

This clonotype was observed at least ten times. This rearrangement joins TRBV5-6 to TRBJ2-5, with D uncertain. CDR1 and CDR2 from the germline V gene are SGHDT and YYEEEE. The V and J ends lost 0 bases and 5 bases respectively, with 2 bases between them. This CDR3 region has 11 residues. The CDR3 sequence: CASSLAETQYF. The CDR3 DNA reads as TGTGCCAGCAGCTTGGCCGAGACCCAGTACTTC.

This clonotype was seen ten or more times. V is TRBV9 and J is TRBJ2-2; D gene unclear. V lost 3 bases and J lost 0, with 12 bases in between. In germline, CDR1 is SGDLS, CDR2 YYNGEE. This CDR3 spans 16 amino acids. In DNA, the CDR3 is TGTGCCAGCAGCGCTCGGGCCTCAACGAACACCGGGGAGCTGTTTTTT. Amino acids: CASSARASTNTGELFF.

This chain joins TRBV20-1 and TRBJ1-2; D not certain. V gave up 0 bases and J gave up 13 bases, with 15 bases separating them. The CDR3 totals 12 residues. Germline CDR1 DFQATT, CDR2 SNEGSKA (reference sequence). CDR3 nucleotide sequence: TGCAGTGCTAGAGACCCGCGGTCAACTTTCACCTTC. Translated: CSARDPRSTFTF.